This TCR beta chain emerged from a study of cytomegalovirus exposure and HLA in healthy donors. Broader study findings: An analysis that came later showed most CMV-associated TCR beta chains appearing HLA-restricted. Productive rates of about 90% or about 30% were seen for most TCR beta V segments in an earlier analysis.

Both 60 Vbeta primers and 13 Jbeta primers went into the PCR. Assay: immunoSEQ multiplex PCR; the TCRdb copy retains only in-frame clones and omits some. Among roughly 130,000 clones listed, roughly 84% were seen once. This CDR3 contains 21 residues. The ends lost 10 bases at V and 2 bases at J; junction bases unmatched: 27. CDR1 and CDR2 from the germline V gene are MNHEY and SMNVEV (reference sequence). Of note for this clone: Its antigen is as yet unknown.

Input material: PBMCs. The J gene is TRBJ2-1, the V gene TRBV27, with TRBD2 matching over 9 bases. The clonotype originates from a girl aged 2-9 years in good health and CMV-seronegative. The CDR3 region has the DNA TGTGCCAACGGTTTGGAGGGTACTAGCGGGCCCCTGCTACCCGCCTACAATGAGCAGTTCTTC. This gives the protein CANGLEGTSGPLLPAYNEQFF.